The text below deals with one TCR beta chain. The antigen is undetermined. This PCR relied on a set of 60 Vbeta primers and 13 Jbeta primers. TCRdb keeps only in-frame clones here, not all; method: immunoSEQ multiplex PCR. Here the sample spans approximately 200,000 clones, approximately 87% being singletons. These data belong to a study of cytomegalovirus exposure and HLA in healthy donors. The study's findings and limits: Associated with cytomegalovirus, according to the listing, were about 160 TCR beta chains. In an earlier analysis, in several hundred donors, most V segments appeared productive either ~90% or ~30% of the time.

V shed 3 bases and J 4 bases; nucleotides not matched to a gene: 3. Germline loops: CDR1 MDHEN, CDR2 SYDVKM. The CDR3 sequence is 14 residues long. The chain uses TRBV28 and TRBJ2-1; 7 nucleotides line up with TRBD2. This receptor was identified in a human donor in good health. Sequenced sample: PBMCs. The CDR3 region has the DNA TGTGCCAGCAGTTTTTCTAGCGGATACAATGAGCAGTTCTTC. This gives the protein CASSFSSGYNEQFF.